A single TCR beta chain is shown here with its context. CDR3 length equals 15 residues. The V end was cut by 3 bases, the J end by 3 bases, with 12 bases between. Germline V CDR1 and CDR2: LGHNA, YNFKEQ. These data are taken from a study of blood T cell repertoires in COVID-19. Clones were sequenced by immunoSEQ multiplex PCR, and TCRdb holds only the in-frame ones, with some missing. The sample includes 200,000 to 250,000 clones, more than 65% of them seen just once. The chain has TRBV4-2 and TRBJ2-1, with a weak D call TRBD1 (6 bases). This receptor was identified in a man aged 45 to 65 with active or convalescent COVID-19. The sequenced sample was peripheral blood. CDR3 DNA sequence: TGTGCCAGCAGCCATAGGGGGTTACACTACAATGAGCAGTTCTTC. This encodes CASSHRGLHYNEQFF.